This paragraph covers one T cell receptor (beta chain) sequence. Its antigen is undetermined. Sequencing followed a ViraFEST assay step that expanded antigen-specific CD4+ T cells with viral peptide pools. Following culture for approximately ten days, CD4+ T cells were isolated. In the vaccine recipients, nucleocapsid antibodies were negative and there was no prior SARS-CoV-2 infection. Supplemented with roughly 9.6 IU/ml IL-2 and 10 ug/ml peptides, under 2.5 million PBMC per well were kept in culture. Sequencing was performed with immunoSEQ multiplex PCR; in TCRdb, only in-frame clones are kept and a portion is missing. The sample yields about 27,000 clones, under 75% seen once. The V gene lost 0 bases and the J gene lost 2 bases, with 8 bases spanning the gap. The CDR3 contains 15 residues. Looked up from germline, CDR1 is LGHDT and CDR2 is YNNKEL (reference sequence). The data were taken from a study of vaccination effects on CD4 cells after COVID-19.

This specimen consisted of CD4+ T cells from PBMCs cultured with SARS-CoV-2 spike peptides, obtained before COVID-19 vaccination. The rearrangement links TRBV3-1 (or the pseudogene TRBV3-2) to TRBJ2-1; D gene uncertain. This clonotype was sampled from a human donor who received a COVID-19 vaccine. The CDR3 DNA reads TGTGCCAGCAGCCAAGAGTGGGGTCCCTACAATGAGCAGTTCTTC. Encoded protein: CASSQEWGPYNEQFF.